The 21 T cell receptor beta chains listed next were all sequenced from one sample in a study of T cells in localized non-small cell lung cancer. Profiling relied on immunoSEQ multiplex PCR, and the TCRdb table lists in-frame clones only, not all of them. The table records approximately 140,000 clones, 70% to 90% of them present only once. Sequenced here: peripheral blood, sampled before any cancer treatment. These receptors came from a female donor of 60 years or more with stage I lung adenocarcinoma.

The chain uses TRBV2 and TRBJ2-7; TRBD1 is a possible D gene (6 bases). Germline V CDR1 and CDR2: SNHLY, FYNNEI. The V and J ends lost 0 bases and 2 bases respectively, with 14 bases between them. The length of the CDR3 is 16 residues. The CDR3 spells CASSEALVTGTYEQYF. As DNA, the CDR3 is TGTGCCAGCAGTGAAGCTCTGGTCACAGGGACCTACGAGCAGTACTTC.

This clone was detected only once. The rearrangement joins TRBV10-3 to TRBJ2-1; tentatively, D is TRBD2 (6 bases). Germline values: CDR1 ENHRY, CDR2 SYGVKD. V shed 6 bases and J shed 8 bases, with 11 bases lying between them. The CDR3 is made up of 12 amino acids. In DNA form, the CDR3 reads TGTGCCATCAGCGGGAGTTCCCATGAGCAGTTCTTC. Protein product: CAISGSSHEQFF.

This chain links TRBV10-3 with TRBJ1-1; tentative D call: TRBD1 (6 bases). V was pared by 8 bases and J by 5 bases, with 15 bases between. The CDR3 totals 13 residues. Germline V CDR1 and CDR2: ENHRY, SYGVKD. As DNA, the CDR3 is TGTGCCATCGGCCCTACAGGGTTGACTGAAGCTTTCTTT. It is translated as CAIGPTGLTEAFF.

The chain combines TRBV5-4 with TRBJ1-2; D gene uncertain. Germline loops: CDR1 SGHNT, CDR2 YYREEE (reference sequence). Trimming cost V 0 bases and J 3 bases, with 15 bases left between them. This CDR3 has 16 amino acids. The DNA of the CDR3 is TGTGCCAGCAGCTTGGGTCTTTCTAGGTACTACTATGGCTACACCTTC. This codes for CASSLGLSRYYYGYTF.

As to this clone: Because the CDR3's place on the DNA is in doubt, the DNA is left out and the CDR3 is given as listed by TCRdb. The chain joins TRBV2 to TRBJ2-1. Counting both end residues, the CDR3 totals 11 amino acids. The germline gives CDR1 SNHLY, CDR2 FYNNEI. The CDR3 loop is CASSVWGMGIF.

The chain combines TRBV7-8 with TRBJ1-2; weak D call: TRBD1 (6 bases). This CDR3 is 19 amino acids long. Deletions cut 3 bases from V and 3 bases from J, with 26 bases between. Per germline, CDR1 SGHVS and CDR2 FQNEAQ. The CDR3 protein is CASSFLRGYREEADYGYTF. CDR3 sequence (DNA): TGTGCCAGCAGCTTTCTCCGAGGGTACAGGGAGGAAGCAGACTATGGCTACACCTTC. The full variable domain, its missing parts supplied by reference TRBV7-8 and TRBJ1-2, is GAGVSQSPRYKVAKRGQDVALRCDPISGHVSLFWYQQALGQGPEFLTYFQNEAQLDKSGLPSDRFFAERPEGSVSTLKIQRTQQEDSAVYLCASSFLRGYREEADYGYTFGSGTRLTVV.

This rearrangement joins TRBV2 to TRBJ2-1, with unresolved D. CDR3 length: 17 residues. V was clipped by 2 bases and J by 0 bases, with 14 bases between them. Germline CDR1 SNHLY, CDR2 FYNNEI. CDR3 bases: TGTGCCAGCAGTGAATCCGGACCCGTAAGCTCCTACAATGAGCAGTTCTTC. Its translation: CASSESGPVSSYNEQFF.

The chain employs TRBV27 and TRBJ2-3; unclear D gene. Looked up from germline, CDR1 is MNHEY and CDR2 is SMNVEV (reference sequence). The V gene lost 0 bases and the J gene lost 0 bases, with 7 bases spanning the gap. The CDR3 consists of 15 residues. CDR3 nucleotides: TGTGCCAGCAGTTTATCGTCCTGGAGCACAGATACGCAGTATTTT. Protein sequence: CASSLSSWSTDTQYF.

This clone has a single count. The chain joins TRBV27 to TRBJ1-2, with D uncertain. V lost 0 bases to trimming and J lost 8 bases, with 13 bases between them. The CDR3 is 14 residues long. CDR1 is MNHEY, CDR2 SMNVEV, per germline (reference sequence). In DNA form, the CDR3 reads TGTGCCAGCAGTTTATCTCGCCAGGACGGGGGCTACACCTTC. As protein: CASSLSRQDGGYTF.

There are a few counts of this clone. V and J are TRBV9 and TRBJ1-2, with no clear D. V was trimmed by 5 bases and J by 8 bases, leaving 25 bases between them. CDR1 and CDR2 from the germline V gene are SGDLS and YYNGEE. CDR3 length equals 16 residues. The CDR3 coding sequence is TGTGCCAGCAGTCAATCCAGCGGTCGGGCGTCTTACGGCTACACCTTC. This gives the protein CASSQSSGRASYGYTF.

CDR3 coding DNA: TGCAGCGTTGGACAGGCCACCTACGAGCAGTACTTC. Its translation: CSVGQATYEQYF. J is TRBJ2-7 and V is TRBV29-1, with a weak D call TRBD1 (6 bases). CDR3 length: 12 amino acids. The V gene's germline CDR1 is SQVTM and CDR2 ANQGSEA. Trimming stripped 4 bases from V and 2 bases from J, with 9 bases between.

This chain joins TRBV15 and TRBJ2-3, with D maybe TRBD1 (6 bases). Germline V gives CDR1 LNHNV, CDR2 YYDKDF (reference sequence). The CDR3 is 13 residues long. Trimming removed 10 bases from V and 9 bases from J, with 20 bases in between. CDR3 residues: CASRDKKGETQYF. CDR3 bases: TGTGCCAGTCGGGACAAGAAAGGTGAAACGCAGTATTTT.

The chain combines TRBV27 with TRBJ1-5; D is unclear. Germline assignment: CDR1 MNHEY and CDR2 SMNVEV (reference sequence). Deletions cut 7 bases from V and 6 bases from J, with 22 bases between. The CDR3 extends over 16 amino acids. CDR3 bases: TGTGCCAGCAAAACTACACTGTTTGCGCCAGGTCAGCCCCAGCATTTT. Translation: CASKTTLFAPGQPQHF.

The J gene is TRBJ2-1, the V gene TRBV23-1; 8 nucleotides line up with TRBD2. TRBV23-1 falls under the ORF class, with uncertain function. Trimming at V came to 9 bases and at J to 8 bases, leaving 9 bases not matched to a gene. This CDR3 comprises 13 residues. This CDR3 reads CARLSGGRDEQFF. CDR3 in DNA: TGCGCCAGACTCTCGGGGGGGAGGGATGAGCAGTTCTTC.

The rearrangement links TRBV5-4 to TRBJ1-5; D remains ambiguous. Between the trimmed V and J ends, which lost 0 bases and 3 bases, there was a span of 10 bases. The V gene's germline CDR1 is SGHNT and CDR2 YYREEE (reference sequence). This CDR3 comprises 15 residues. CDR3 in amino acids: CASSLEPGTNQPQHF. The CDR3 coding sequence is TGTGCCAGCAGCTTGGAGCCGGGCACCAATCAGCCCCAGCATTTT. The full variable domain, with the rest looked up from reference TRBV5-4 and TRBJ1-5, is ETGVTQSPTHLIKTRGQQVTLRCSSQSGHNTVSWYQQALGQGPQFIFQYYREEENGRGNFPPRFSGLQFPNYSSELNVNALELDDSALYLCASSLEPGTNQPQHFGDGTRLSIL.

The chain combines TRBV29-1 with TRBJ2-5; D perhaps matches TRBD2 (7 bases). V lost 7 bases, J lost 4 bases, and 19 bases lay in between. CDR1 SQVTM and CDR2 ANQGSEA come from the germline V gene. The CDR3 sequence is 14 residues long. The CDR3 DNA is TGCAGCGGGGGGGGCAGGGAAGGTGGAGAGACCCAGTACTTC. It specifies CSGGGREGGETQYF.

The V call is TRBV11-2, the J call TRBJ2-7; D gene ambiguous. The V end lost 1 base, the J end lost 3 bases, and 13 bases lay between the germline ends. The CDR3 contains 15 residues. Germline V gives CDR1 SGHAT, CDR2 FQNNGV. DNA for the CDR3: TGTGCCAGCAGCTTAGGTCCTGACCCGTACTACGAGCAGTACTTC. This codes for CASSLGPDPYYEQYF.

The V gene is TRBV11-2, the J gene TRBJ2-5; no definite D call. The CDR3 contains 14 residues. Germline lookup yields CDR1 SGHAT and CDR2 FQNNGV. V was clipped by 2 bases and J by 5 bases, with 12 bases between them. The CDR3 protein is CASSLSPGTETQYF. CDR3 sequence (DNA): TGTGCCAGCAGCTTAAGTCCAGGCACGGAGACCCAGTACTTC.

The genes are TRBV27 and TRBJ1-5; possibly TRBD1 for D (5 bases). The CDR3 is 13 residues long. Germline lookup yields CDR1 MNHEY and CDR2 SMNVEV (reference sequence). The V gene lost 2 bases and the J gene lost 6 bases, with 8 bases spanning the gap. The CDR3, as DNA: TGTGCCAGCAGTTTAGAGGGACCTCAGCCCCAGCATTTT. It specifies CASSLEGPQPQHF.

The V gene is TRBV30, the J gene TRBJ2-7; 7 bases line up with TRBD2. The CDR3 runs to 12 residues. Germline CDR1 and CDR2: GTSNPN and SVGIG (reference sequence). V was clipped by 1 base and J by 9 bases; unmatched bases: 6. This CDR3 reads CAWSATGTTQYF. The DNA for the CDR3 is TGTGCCTGGAGTGCTACCGGGACTACGCAGTACTTC.

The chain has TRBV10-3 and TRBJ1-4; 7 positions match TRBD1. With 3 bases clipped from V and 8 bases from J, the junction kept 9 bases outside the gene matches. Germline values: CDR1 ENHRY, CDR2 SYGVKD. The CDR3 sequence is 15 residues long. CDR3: CAISEPDRAGEKLFF. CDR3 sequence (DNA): TGTGCCATCAGTGAACCTGACAGGGCCGGAGAAAAACTGTTTTTT.